The T cell receptor beta chain under discussion was sequenced for a study of cytomegalovirus exposure and HLA in healthy donors. Study-wide context: The 666 first-cohort repertoires shared a platform with the 130 or so validation repertoires, as reported in a later analysis.

In the case of this clone: Its antigen is still unknown.

Germline V gene data show CDR1 as SGHDT and CDR2 as YYEEEE. Trimming left V 1 base short and J 3 bases short, with 17 bases between. The CDR3 consists of 16 residues. Overall study findings and caveats: The classifier was said to identify cytomegalovirus status with high specificity and sensitivity. While the bulk of TCR sequences proved rare, some public TCRs turned up in many donors. Altogether, 164 TCR beta chains were recorded as cytomegalovirus-associated.

Libraries were prepared by immunoSEQ multiplex PCR; TCRdb keeps only in-frame clonotypes and omits some of them. The data contain some 56,000 clones, 93% of them singletons. The sequenced material came from PBMCs. The chain links TRBV5-6 to TRBJ2-7; perhaps TRBD1 as D (5 bases). This receptor was obtained from a young woman in good health and CMV-seropositive. The CDR3 DNA reads TGTGCCAGCAGCTTGTTAGACCGACAGCCGGGCTACGAGCAGTACTTC. The encoded protein is CASSLLDRQPGYEQYF.